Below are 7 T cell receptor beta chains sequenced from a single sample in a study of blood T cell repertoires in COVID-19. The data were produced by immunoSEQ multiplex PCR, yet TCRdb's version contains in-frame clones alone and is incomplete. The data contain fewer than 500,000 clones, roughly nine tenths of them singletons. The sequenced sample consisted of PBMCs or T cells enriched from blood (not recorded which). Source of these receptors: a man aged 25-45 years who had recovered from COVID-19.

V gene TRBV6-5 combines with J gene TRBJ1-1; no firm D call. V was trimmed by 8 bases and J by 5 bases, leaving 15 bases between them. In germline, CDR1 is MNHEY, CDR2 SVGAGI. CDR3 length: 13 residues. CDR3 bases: TGTGCCAGCGGGCGGGAGTGGAAGACTGAAGCTTTCTTT. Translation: CASGREWKTEAFF.

Written as DNA, the CDR3 is TGTGCCAGCAGCTTAGATTCGGTCTACGAGCAGTACTTC. Encoded protein: CASSLDSVYEQYF. The gene calls are TRBV7-8 and TRBJ2-7; no definite D call. Germline values: CDR1 SGHVS, CDR2 FQNEAQ. V gave up 1 base and J gave up 3 bases, with 7 bases separating them. The CDR3 spans 13 residues.

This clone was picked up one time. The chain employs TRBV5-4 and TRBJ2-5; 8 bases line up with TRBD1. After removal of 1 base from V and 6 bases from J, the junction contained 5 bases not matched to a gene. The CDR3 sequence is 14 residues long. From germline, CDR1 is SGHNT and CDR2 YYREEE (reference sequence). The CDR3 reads CASSLSGGFQTQYF. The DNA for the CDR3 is TGTGCCAGCAGCTTGTCAGGGGGCTTCCAGACCCAGTACTTC.

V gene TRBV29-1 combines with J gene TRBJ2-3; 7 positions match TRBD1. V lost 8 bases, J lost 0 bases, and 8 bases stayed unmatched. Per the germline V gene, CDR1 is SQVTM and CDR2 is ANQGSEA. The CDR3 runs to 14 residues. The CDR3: CSHSGQTSTDTQYF. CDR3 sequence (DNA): TGCAGCCACTCGGGACAGACTAGCACAGATACGCAGTATTTT.

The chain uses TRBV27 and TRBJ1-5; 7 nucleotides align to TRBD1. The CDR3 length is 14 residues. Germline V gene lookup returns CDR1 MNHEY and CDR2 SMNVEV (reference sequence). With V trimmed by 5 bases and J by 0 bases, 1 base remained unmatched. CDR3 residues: CASSGTVSNQPQHF. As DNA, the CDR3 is TGTGCCAGCAGTGGGACAGTTAGCAATCAGCCCCAGCATTTT.

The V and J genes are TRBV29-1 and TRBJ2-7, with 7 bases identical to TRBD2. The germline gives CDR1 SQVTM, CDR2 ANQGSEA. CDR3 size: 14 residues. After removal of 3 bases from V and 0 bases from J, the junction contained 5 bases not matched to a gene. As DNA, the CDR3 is TGCAGCGTTGAGGAAGCGGGAAGCTCCTACGAGCAGTACTTC. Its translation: CSVEEAGSSYEQYF.

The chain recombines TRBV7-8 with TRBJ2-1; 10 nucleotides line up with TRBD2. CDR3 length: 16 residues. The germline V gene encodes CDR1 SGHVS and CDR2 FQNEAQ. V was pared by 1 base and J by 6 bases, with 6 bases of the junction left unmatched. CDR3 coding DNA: TGTGCCAGCAGCTTAGGTGGGACTAGCGTAGTCAATGAGCAGTTCTTC. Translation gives CASSLGGTSVVNEQFF.